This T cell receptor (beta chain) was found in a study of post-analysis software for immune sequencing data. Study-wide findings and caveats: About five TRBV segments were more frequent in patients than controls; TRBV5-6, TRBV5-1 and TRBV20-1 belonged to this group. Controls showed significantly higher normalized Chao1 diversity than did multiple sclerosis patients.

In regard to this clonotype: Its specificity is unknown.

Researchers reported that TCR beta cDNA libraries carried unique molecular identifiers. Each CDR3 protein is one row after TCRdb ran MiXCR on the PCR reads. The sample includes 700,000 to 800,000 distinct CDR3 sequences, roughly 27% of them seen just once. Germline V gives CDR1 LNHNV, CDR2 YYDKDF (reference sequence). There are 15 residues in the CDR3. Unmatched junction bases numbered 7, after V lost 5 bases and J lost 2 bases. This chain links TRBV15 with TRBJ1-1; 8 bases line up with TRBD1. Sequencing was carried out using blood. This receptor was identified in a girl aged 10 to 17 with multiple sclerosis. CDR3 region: CATSGDRGLNTEAFF. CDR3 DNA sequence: TGTGCCACCAGCGGTGACAGGGGATTAAACACTGAAGCTTTCTTT.